A single sample is the source of the 10 T cell receptor beta chains below, sequenced in a study of shared clonotypes between healthy human individuals. Clones were sequenced by immunoSEQ multiplex PCR, and TCRdb holds only the in-frame ones, with some missing. Among some 2.1 million clones, roughly 94% were seen once, and the ten largest hold approximately 0.13%. Material for sequencing was naive CD4+ T cells sorted from blood. The subset was: CD45RA+ positively selected. The source is a man between 18 and 29 years old in good health.

The chain is built from TRBV10-3 and TRBJ1-1; 10 bases agree with TRBD1. Trimming took 6 bases from V and 3 from J; bases not matched to a gene: 4. Germline V gene sequence: CDR1 ENHRY, CDR2 SYGVKD. The CDR3 spans 14 residues. The CDR3 DNA follows: TGTGCCATCAGGACAGGGGGCCCCTACACTGAAGCTTTCTTT. Protein: CAIRTGGPYTEAFF.

The CDR3 DNA follows: TGTGCCAGCAGCGTAGGTGCCGGGGTGGAATCACCCCTCCACTTT. It is translated as CASSVGAGVESPLHF. The V gene is TRBV9, the J gene TRBJ1-6; the D is unclear. The CDR3 contains 15 residues. V was cut by 0 bases and J by 10 bases, with 14 bases left in between. CDR1 SGDLS and CDR2 YYNGEE come from the germline V gene.

This chain joins TRBV2 and TRBJ1-3; D unclear. Germline V gene lookup returns CDR1 SNHLY and CDR2 FYNNEI. The CDR3 spans 15 residues. Between the trimmed V and J ends, which lost 1 base and 0 bases, there was a span of 7 bases. The CDR3 is CASSEGGYSGNTIYF. CDR3 nucleotides: TGTGCCAGCAGTGAAGGGGGATACTCTGGAAACACCATATATTTT.

This chain uses TRBV6-1 with TRBJ2-7; TRBD1 is a possible D gene (6 bases). The germline V gene has CDR1 MNHNS and CDR2 SASEGT. Trimming took 0 bases from V and 1 from J, leaving 7 bases between them. The CDR3 is 14 amino acids. In DNA, the CDR3 is TGTGCCAGCAGTGAAGCGGGACATTCCTACGAGCAGTACTTC. This sequence encodes CASSEAGHSYEQYF.

A remark on this clone: With a much larger clone just one base away, this may be a read error. J is TRBJ1-5 and V is TRBV2, with D possibly being TRBD1 (6 bases). Trimming pared 6 bases from V and 4 bases from J, leaving 10 bases between. Germline V CDR1 and CDR2: SNHLY, FYNNEI. This CDR3 region has 13 residues. The CDR3 coding sequence is TGTGCCAGCAGGGAACAGGGTAATCAGCCCCAGCATTTT. Amino acids: CASREQGNQPQHF.

A single count supports this clone. The rearrangement uses TRBV2 and TRBJ2-4, with D hard to call. The V end was cut by 7 bases, the J end by 3 bases, with 10 bases between. The CDR3 has 13 amino acids. Germline-derived CDR1 and CDR2 are SNHLY and FYNNEI. CDR3 region: CASMGRGKNIQYF. The CDR3 DNA follows: TGTGCCAGCATGGGAAGAGGCAAAAACATTCAGTACTTC.

The count of this clone is one. V gene TRBV25-1 combines with J gene TRBJ1-2; D gene unclear. CDR3 length equals 14 residues. Trimming cost V 1 base and J 2 bases, with 8 bases left between them. Germline V CDR1 and CDR2: MGHDK, SYGVNS. The CDR3 spells CASSEFGGNYGYTF. The CDR3 DNA reads as TGTGCCAGCAGTGAATTTGGCGGCAACTATGGCTACACCTTC.

This clone was counted a single time. A much larger clone differs by one base, so this may be a read error. The rearrangement joins TRBV5-7 to TRBJ2-7; tentatively, D is TRBD1 or TRBD2 (5 bases each). TRBV5-7 is labeled an ORF, and its function is uncertain. The CDR3 has 16 amino acids. V was pared by 2 bases and J by 3 bases, with 18 bases between. CDR3 loop: CASSLEGRAPLYEQYF. In DNA, the CDR3 is TGTGCCAGCAGCTTAGAGGGACGGGCCCCTCTCTACGAGCAGTACTTC.

This chain connects TRBV4-1 to TRBJ2-4; 7 bases align to TRBD2. The CDR3 totals 15 residues. In germline, CDR1 is MGHRA, CDR2 YSYEKL. The ends lost 0 bases at V and 3 bases at J; junction bases unmatched: 2. CDR3 residues: CASSQEGGYKNIQYF. The DNA for the CDR3 is TGCGCCAGCAGCCAAGAGGGGGGGTACAAAAACATTCAGTACTTC.

This chain joins TRBV7-9 and TRBJ1-4, with 9 positions matching TRBD1. Trimming at V came to 4 bases and at J to 0 bases, leaving 12 bases not matched to a gene. From germline, CDR1 is SEHNR and CDR2 FQNEAQ (reference sequence). The CDR3 is 19 residues long. Here the CDR3 reads CASSYNTGGAYTTNEKLFF. The CDR3 DNA sequence: TGTGCCAGCAGCTACAATACAGGGGGCGCGTACACAACTAATGAAAAACTGTTTTTT. Using reference TRBV7-9 and TRBJ1-4 for the parts outside the CDR3, the full variable domain is DTGVSQNPRHKITKRGQNVTFRCDPISEHNRLYWYRQTLGQGPEFLTYFQNEAQLEKSRLLSDRFSAERPKGSFSTLEIQRTEQGDSAMYLCASSYNTGGAYTTNEKLFFGSGTQLSVL.